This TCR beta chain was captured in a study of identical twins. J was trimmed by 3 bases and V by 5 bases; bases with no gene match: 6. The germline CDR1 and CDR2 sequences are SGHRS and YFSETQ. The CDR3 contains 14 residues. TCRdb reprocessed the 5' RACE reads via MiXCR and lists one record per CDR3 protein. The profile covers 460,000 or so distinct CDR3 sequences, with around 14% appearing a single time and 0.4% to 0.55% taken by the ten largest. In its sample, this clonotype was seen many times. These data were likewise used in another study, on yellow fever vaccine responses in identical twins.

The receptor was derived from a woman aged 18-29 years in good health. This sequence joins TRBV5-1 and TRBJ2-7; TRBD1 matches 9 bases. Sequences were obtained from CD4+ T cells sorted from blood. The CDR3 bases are TGCGCCAGCAGGCCTACGACAGGGGGCTACGAGCAGTACTTC. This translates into CASRPTTGGYEQYF.